This T cell receptor (beta chain) was obtained from a study of blood T cell repertoires in COVID-19. The germline V gene encodes CDR1 KGHDR and CDR2 SFDVKD. V shed 3 bases and J 2 bases; nucleotides not matched to a gene: 6. The length of the CDR3 is 18 residues. Source study methods: Amplification from reference gene primers served as the basis for estimated nucleated cell counts. TCRdb's table, derived via immunoSEQ multiplex PCR, lists solely in-frame clones and lacks some. V and J calls and clone size are those listed in that table; D and trimming were worked out from the DNA. The repertoire holds 200,000 to 300,000 clones, with 70% to 90% as singletons.

The sequence was obtained from a man between 45 and 60 years old with COVID-19, enrolled during active disease. Sequences were obtained from peripheral blood. The chain combines TRBV24-1 with TRBJ2-1; 13 bases agree with TRBD2. As DNA, the CDR3 is TGTGCCACCAGTGATCGTACTAGCGGGGGGGCCCCCTACAATGAGCAGTTCTTC. Translating it yields CATSDRTSGGAPYNEQFF.